The clone carrying this T cell receptor beta chain has only one observation. What it binds is not known. This sample is part of a study of tumor-infiltrating lymphocytes in localized non-small cell lung cancer. Study findings and constraints: No T-cell fraction difference was seen between IM1 and IM2 tumors.

Some clones are missing from TCRdb's copy, which holds only in-frame ones; the method was immunoSEQ multiplex PCR. This table holds about 16,000 clones, 75% found once. This CDR3 has 16 amino acids. Germline V gene data show CDR1 as KGHSH and CDR2 as LQKENI. The V and J ends lost 2 bases and 5 bases respectively, with 13 bases between them. This sequence was found in a human donor with non-small cell lung cancer. Sequencing used lung tumor tissue. The J gene is TRBJ1-6, the V gene TRBV18; D remains ambiguous. The CDR3 reads CASSPNRITDNSPLHF. The CDR3 DNA is TGTGCCAGCTCACCAAATCGAATTACAGATAATTCACCCCTCCACTTT.